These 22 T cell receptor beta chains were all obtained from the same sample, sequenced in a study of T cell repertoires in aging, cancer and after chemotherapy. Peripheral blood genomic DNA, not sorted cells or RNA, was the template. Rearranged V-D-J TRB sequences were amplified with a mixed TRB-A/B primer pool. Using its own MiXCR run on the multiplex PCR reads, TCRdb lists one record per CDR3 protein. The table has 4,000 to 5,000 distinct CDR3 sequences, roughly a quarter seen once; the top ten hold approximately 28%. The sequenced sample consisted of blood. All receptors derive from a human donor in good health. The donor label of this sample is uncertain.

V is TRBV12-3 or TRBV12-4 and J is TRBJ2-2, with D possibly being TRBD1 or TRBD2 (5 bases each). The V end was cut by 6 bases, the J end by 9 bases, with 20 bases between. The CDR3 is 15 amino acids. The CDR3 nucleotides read TGTGCCAGCAGGGATAACGTGGGGGTTAACCGGGAGCTGTTTTTT. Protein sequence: CASRDNVGVNRELFF.

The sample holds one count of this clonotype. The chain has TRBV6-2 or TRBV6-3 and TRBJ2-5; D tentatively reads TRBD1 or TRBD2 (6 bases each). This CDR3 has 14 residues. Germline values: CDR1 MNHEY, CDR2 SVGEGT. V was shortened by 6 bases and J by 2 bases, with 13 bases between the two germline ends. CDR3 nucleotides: TGTGCCAGCAGCCCCGGGGGCAGGCAAGAGACCCAGTACTTC. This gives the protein CASSPGGRQETQYF.

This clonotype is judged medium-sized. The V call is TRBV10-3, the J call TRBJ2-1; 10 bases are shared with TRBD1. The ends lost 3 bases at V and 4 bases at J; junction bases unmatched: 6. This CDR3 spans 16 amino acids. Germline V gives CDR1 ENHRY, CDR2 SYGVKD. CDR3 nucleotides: TGTGCCATCAGTGATACCGGGACAGGGGCGTACAATGAGCAGTTCTTC. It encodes CAISDTGTGAYNEQFF.

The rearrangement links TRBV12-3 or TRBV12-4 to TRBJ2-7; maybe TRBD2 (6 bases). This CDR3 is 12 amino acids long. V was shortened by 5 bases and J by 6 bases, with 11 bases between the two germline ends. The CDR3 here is CASSRAGGEQYF. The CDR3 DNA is TGTGCCAGCAGTCGTGCCGGGGGCGAGCAGTACTTC.

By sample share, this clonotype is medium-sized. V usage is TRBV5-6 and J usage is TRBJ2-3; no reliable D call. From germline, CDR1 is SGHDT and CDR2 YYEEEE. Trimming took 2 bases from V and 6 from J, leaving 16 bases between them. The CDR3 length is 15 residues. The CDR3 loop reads CASSLRQRGRDTQYF. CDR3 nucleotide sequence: TGTGCCAGCAGCTTACGCCAGCGAGGAAGGGATACGCAGTATTTT. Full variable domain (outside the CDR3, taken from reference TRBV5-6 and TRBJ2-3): DAGVTQSPTHLIKTRGQQVTLRCSPKSGHDTVSWYQQALGQGPQFIFQYYEEEERQRGNFPDRFSGHQFPNYSSELNVNALLLGDSALYLCASSLRQRGRDTQYFGPGTRLTVL.

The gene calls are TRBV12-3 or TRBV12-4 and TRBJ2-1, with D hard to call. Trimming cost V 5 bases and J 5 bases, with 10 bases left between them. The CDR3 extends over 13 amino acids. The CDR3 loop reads CASSPSQNNEQFF. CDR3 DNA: TGTGCCAGCAGTCCGAGCCAAAACAATGAGCAGTTCTTC.

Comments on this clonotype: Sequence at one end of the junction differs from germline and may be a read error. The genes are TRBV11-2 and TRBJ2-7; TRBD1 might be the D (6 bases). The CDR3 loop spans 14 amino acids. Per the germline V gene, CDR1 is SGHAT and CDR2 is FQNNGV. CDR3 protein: CTSSLRDTSYEQYF. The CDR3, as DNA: TGTACCAGCAGCTTACGGGACACTTCCTACGAGCAGTACTTC.

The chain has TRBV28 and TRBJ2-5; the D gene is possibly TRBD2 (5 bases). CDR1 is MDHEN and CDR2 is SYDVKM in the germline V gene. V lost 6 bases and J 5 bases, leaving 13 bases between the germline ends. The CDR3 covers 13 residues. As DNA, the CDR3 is TGTGCCAGCAGATCAAGCGGAAGGGAGACCCAGTACTTC. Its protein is CASRSSGRETQYF. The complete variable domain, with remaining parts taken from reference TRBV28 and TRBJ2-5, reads DVKVTQSSRYLVKRTGEKVFLECVQDMDHENMFWYRQDPGLGLRLIYFSYDVKMKEKGDIPEGYSVSREKKERFSLILESASTNQTSMYLCASRSSGRETQYFGPGTRLLVL.

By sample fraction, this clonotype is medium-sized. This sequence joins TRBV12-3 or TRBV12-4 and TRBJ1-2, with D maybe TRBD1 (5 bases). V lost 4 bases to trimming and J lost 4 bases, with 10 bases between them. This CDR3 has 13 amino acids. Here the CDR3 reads CASSSPGTYGYTF. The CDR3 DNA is TGTGCCAGCAGTTCCCCCGGGACCTATGGCTACACCTTC.

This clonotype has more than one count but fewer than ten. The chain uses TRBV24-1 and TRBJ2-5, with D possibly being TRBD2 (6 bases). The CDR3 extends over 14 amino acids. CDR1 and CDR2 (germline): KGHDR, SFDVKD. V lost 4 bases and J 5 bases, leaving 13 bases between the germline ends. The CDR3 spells CATSDPILAETQYF. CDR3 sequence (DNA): TGTGCCACCAGTGACCCCATCCTAGCGGAGACCCAGTACTTC.

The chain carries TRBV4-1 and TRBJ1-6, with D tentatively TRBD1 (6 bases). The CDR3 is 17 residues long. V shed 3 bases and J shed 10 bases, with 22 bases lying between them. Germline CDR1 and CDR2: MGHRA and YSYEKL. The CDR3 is CASSQVDMGQVRSPLHF. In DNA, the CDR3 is TGCGCCAGCAGCCAGGTAGACATGGGACAAGTTAGGTCACCCCTCCACTTT.

Written as DNA, the CDR3 is TGCGCCAGCAGCGCCTCCTACGAGCAGTACTTC. It yields the protein CASSASYEQYF. The genes are TRBV5-1 and TRBJ2-7; D not certain. Germline V gene lookup returns CDR1 SGHRS and CDR2 YFSETQ. The V and J ends lost 4 bases and 0 bases respectively, with 2 bases between them. The CDR3 covers 11 residues.

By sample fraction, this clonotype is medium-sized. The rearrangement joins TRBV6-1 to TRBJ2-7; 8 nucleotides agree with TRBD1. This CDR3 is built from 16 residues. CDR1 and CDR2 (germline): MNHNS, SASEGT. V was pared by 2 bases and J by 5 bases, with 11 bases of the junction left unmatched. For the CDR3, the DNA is TGTGCCAGCAGTGAATTGGAGGTCACAGGGGGTCACGAGCAGTACTTC. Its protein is CASSELEVTGGHEQYF.

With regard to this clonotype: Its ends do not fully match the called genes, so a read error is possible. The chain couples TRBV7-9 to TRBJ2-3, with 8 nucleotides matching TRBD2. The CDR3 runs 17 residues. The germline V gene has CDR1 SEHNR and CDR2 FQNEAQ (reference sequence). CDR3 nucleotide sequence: TGTGCCAGAAGCTTAGGCGCGGGGGGCGCGTTCAGTGATACGCAGTATTTT. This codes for CARSLGAGGAFSDTQYF.

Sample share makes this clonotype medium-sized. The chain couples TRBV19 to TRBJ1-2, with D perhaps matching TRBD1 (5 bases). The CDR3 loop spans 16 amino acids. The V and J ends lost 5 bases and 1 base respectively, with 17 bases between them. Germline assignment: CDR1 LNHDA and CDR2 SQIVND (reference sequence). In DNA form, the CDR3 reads TGTGCCAGTAGTGCGATCGGCAGGGCGGGTAACTATGGCTACACCTTC. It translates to CASSAIGRAGNYGYTF.

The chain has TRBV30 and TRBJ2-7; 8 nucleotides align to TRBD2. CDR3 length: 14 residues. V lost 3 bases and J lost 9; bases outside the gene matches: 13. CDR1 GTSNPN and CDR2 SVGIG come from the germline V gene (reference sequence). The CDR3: CAWRATGTSGGQYF. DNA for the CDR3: TGTGCCTGGAGAGCCACCGGGACTAGTGGGGGGCAGTACTTC.

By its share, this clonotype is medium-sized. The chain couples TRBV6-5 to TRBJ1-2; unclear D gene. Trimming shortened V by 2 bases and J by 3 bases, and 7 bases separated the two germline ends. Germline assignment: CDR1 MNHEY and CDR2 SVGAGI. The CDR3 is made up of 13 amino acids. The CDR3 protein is CASSYKADYGYTF. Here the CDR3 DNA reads TGTGCCAGCAGTTACAAGGCGGACTATGGCTACACCTTC.

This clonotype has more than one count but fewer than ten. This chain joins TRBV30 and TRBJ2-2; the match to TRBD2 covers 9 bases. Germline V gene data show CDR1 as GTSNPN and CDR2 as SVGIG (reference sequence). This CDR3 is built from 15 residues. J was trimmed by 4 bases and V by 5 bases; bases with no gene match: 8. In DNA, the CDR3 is TGTGCCTGGGGGGCGGGGGGGCGCGGCACCGGGGAGCTGTTTTTT. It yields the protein CAWGAGGRGTGELFF.

CDR3 DNA sequence: TGTGCCAGCAGTTTCGCGGGAAGCACAGATACGCAGTATTTT. It codes for CASSFAGSTDTQYF. The chain links TRBV27 to TRBJ2-3; a possible D gene is TRBD2 (6 bases). From germline, CDR1 is MNHEY and CDR2 SMNVEV (reference sequence). CDR3 length: 14 amino acids. V dropped 3 bases and J dropped 0 bases, with 7 bases sitting between them.

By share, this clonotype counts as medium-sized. The CDR3 sequence: CASSPGQIHNEQFF. The CDR3 nucleotides read TGTGCCAGCTCACCGGGACAGATACACAATGAGCAGTTCTTC. This chain uses TRBV18 with TRBJ2-1; 7 bases align to TRBD1. V was clipped by 3 bases and J by 5 bases; unmatched bases: 4. There are 14 residues in the CDR3. Germline V gene lookup returns CDR1 KGHSH and CDR2 LQKENI.

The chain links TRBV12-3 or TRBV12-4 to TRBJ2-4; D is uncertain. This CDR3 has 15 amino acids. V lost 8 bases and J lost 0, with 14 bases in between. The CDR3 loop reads CASQVGTLAKNIQYF. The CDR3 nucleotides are TGTGCCAGCCAAGTTGGAACCCTAGCCAAAAACATTCAGTACTTC.

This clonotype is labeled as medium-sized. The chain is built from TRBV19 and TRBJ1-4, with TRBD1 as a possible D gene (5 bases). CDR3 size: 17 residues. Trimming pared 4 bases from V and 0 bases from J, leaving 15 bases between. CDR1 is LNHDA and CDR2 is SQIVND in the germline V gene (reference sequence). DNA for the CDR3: TGTGCCAGTAGTACTTACAGGACGGTAGCAACTAATGAAAAACTGTTTTTT. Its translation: CASSTYRTVATNEKLFF. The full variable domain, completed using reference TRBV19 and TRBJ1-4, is DGGITQSPKYLFRKEGQNVTLSCEQNLNHDAMYWYRQDPGQGLRLIYYSQIVNDFQKGDIAEGYSVSREKKESFPLTVTSAQKNPTAFYLCASSTYRTVATNEKLFFGSGTQLSVL.